This is a list of T cell receptor beta chains from one sample in a study of lymphopenia after photon versus proton radiotherapy. Sequencing used immunoSEQ multiplex PCR; TCRdb keeps in-frame clones, though not all of them. The sample has around 29,000 clones; over 75% are singletons. The starting material was peripheral blood, obtained from a patient treated with proton-based radiotherapy. The receptors come from a woman aged 70-85 years with pancreatic cancer. Both conserved end residues are part of each CDR3. The order of the fields is clone size, V gene, CDR3 length, J gene, D gene, CDR3 protein, CDR3 DNA. The D gene is left open where the match is weak. Size is omitted from some rows. Given values are once, few, many or a class for expanded clones.

-	TRBV4-2	19	TRBJ1-3	-	CASSQDREGLMEAGNTIYF	TGTGCCAGCAGCCAAGATAGGGAAGGTCTGATGGAAGCTGGAAACACCATATATTTT
-	TRBV6-1	14	TRBJ2-1	-	CASTRTAGNNEQFF	TGTGCCAGCACCCGGACAGCCGGGAACAATGAGCAGTTCTTC
-	TRBV27	13	TRBJ2-3	-	CASRRAGRDTQYF	TGTGCCAGCAGAAGGGCGGGAAGAGATACGCAGTATTTT
few	TRBV7-2	17	TRBJ2-1	-	CASSLVQGISSYNEQFF	TGTGCCAGCAGCTTGGTCCAGGGTATAAGCTCCTACAATGAGCAGTTCTTC
-	TRBV12-5	12	TRBJ2-7	-	CASGFQDGEQYF	TGTGCTAGTGGTTTCCAGGATGGCGAGCAGTACTTC
-	TRBV4-2	16	TRBJ2-4	-	CASSQDRDKAKNIQYF	TGTGCCAGCAGCCAAGACCGGGACAAGGCCAAAAACATTCAGTACTTC
-	TRBV30	13	TRBJ1-1	-	CAWTLRGGTEAFF	TGTGCCTGGACACTCCGGGGGGGCACTGAAGCTTTCTTT
-	TRBV7-2	15	TRBJ2-7	TRBD1	CASSFRRQGDYEQYF	TGTGCCAGCAGCTTTCGGAGACAGGGGGATTACGAGCAGTACTTC
-	TRBV28	15	TRBJ2-7	-	CASSEGQGTSYEQYF	TGTGCCAGCAGCGAGGGGCAGGGGACTTCCTACGAGCAGTACTTC
-	TRBV7-2	16	TRBJ1-3	-	CASSFRDIYSGNTIYF	TGTGCCAGCAGCTTCAGAGACATTTACTCTGGAAACACCATATATTTT
-	TRBV7-2	13	TRBJ1-5	-	CASSAASNQPQHF	TGTGCCAGCAGCGCGGCTAGCAATCAGCCCCAGCATTTT
-	TRBV30	13	TRBJ2-3	TRBD2	CAWKVGGTDTQYF	TGTGCCTGGAAGGTGGGAGGGACAGATACGCAGTATTTT
-	TRBV2	14	TRBJ2-1	TRBD1	CASKGQGVGNEQFF	TGTGCCAGCAAGGGACAGGGTGTGGGCAATGAGCAGTTCTTC
once	TRBV4-3	14	TRBJ2-7	TRBD2	CASSQELAGREQYF	TGCGCCAGCAGCCAAGAACTAGCGGGACGCGAGCAGTACTTC
-	TRBV6-1	14	TRBJ1-5	TRBD1	CASSWTGGNQPQHF	TGTGCCAGCAGTTGGACAGGGGGCAATCAGCCCCAGCATTTT
-	TRBV9	12	TRBJ1-3	-	CASSVEGNTIYF	TGTGCCAGCAGCGTAGAGGGAAACACCATATATTTT
-	TRBV7-9	18	TRBJ2-7	TRBD2	CASSTPLGRGLADYEQYF	TGTGCCAGCAGCACACCGTTGGGTCGAGGACTAGCGGACTACGAGCAGTACTTC
-	TRBV21-1	15	TRBJ1-2	-	CASSKQGARGYGYTF	TGTGCCAGCAGCAAACAGGGGGCGCGCGGCTATGGCTACACCTTC
-	TRBV5-8	14	TRBJ1-3	-	CAARTVSSGNTIYF	TGTGCCGCTCGGACGGTCAGCTCTGGAAACACCATATATTTT
-	TRBV5-4	15	TRBJ2-3	-	CASTDLGGGRDTQYF	TGTGCCAGCACCGATCTCGGGGGTGGGAGAGATACGCAGTATTTT
-	TRBV27	16	TRBJ2-7	-	CASSFHSGTSFPEQYF	TGTGCCAGCAGTTTCCATTCCGGGACTTCGTTTCCCGAGCAGTACTTC
-	TRBV5-1	14	TRBJ2-3	-	CASSLGSSTDTQYF	TGCGCCAGCAGCTTAGGTTCCAGCACAGATACGCAGTATTTT
-	TRBV5-8	14	TRBJ1-2	-	CASSTYQPGYGYTF	TGTGCCAGCAGCACCTACCAACCCGGCTATGGCTACACCTTC
-	TRBV28	12	TRBJ1-2	-	CASSANLYGYTF	TGTGCCAGCAGTGCCAACCTTTATGGCTACACCTTC
-	TRBV15	15	TRBJ1-2	TRBD1	CATSRPGTGVGGYTF	TGTGCCACCAGCAGACCCGGGACAGGGGTTGGTGGCTACACCTTC
-	TRBV29-1	15	TRBJ1-1	-	CSVGKKSEPNTEAFF	TGCAGCGTTGGCAAGAAGTCAGAACCAAACACTGAAGCTTTCTTT
-	TRBV28	18	TRBJ1-3	TRBD1	CASSFRGQGVISGNTIYF	TGTGCCAGCAGTTTTCGGGGACAGGGGGTTATTTCCGGAAACACCATATATTTT
-	TRBV5-4	19	TRBJ1-2	TRBD1	CASSPTSSKDRAEGNGYTF	TGTGCCAGCAGTCCCACCTCATCTAAGGACAGGGCGGAGGGGAATGGCTACACCTTC
-	TRBV5-4	13	TRBJ2-7	TRBD1	CASRGQDLYEQYF	TGTGCCAGCAGAGGACAGGACTTGTACGAGCAGTACTTC
once	TRBV7-9	15	TRBJ2-1	-	CASSLDEQAYNEQFF	TGTGCCAGCAGCTTAGACGAACAGGCGTACAATGAGCAGTTCTTC
-	TRBV5-1	14	TRBJ2-3	-	CASSLAAQTDTQYF	TGCGCCAGCAGCTTGGCAGCTCAGACAGATACGCAGTATTTT
-	TRBV18	14	TRBJ1-2	TRBD1	CASSPPGTGGGYTF	TGTGCCAGCTCACCTCCCGGGACAGGGGGTGGCTACACCTTC
-	TRBV6-6	15	TRBJ2-3	-	CASSYGVSRTDTQYF	TGTGCCAGCAGTTACGGAGTCAGCCGCACAGATACGCAGTATTTT
-	TRBV20-1	10	TRBJ1-5	-	CSASLPPQHF	TGCAGTGCTAGTTTACCGCCCCAGCATTTT
-	TRBV5-1	16	TRBJ2-3	TRBD2	CASSLGLAGVKDTQYF	TGCGCCAGCAGCTTGGGGCTAGCGGGAGTGAAAGATACGCAGTATTTT
-	TRBV29-1	15	TRBJ2-3	TRBD2	CSVGGLATSTDTQYF	TGCAGCGTTGGTGGACTAGCGACTAGCACAGATACGCAGTATTTT
-	TRBV7-2	14	TRBJ2-4	TRBD2	CASSSLAGKNIQYF	TGTGCCAGCAGCTCACTAGCGGGGAAAAACATTCAGTACTTC
few	TRBV10-3	11	TRBJ2-7	-	CAIRRDNEQYF	TGTGCCATCAGAAGGGACAACGAGCAGTACTTC
-	TRBV11-2	16	TRBJ2-7	TRBD2	CASSFYAGGHAYEQYF	TGTGCCAGCAGCTTTTACGCGGGAGGCCACGCCTACGAGCAGTACTTC
-	TRBV4-3	15	TRBJ2-1	-	CASSQGEAVYNEQFF	TGCGCCAGCAGCCAAGGGGAGGCAGTTTACAATGAGCAGTTCTTC